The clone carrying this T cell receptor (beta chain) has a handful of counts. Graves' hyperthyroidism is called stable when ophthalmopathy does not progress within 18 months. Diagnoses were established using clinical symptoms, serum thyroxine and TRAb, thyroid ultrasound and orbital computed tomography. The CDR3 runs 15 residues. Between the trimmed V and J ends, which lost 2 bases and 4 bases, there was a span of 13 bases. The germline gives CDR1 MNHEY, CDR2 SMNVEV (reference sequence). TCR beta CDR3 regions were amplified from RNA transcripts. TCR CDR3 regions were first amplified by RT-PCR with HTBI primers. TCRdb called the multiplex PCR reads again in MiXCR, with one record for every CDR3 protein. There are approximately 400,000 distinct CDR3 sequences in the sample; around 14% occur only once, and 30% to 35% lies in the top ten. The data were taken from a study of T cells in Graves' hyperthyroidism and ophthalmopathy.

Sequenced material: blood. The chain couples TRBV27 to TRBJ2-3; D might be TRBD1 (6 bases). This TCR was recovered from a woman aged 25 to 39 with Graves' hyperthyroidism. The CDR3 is CASSLSSRGPDTQYF. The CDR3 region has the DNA TGTGCCAGCAGTTTAAGCTCCAGGGGACCAGATACGCAGTATTTT.